A selection of T cell receptor beta chains follows, all from one sample in a study of T cells in Graves' hyperthyroidism and ophthalmopathy. Each CDR3 protein gets one entry after TCRdb re-called the multiplex PCR reads with MiXCR. The sample comprises about 620,000 distinct CDR3 sequences, 15% to 20% of which are singletons, and 3% to 4.5% rests with the top ten. Sequencing input: blood. Receptors were obtained from a woman aged 25 to 39 with Graves' hyperthyroidism. The CDR3 runs from the conserved cysteine through the conserved F or W. A D gene is named only where the DNA matches it firmly. Clone size is given for some rows only: seen once, a few or many times, or a class if the clone is expanded.

d_gene	v_gene	abundance	j_gene	CDR3aa	CDR3nt
NA	TRBV4-2	many	TRBJ2-7	CASSQSRVYEQYF	TGTGCCAGCAGCCAAAGTAGAGTCTACGAGCAGTACTTC
NA	TRBV6-5	many	TRBJ2-7	CASSYFPTGGYEQYF	TGTGCCAGCAGTTACTTTCCGACAGGTGGCTACGAGCAGTACTTC
TRBD2	TRBV28	NA	TRBJ2-3	CASSTLAGAPDTQYF	TGTGCCAGCAGCACTTTGGCGGGAGCGCCAGATACGCAGTATTTT
NA	TRBV6-2/TRBV6-3	few	TRBJ2-7	CASRVYKNYEQYF	TGTGCCAGCAGAGTTTATAAGAACTACGAGCAGTACTTC
TRBD2	TRBV28	many	TRBJ2-7	CASSSRLAGEYEQYF	TGTGCCAGCAGTTCCCGGCTAGCGGGAGAATACGAGCAGTACTTC
TRBD2	TRBV28	many	TRBJ2-7	CASSLLGLKGLGYEQYF	TGTGCCAGCAGTTTATTAGGCTTGAAGGGACTAGGATACGAGCAGTACTTC
TRBD1	TRBV20-1	NA	TRBJ2-7	CSVIDRGEQYF	TGCAGTGTTATAGACAGGGGCGAGCAGTACTTC
NA	TRBV28	NA	TRBJ2-1	CASRKGDPYNEQFF	TGTGCCAGCAGGAAGGGGGATCCCTACAATGAGCAGTTCTTC
NA	TRBV7-3	many	TRBJ2-7	CASLGIGLYEQYF	TGTGCCAGCCTTGGAATTGGACTCTACGAGCAGTACTTC
NA	TRBV28	many	TRBJ1-1	CASRYSQGLYTEAFF	TGTGCCAGCAGATACTCACAGGGCCTGTACACTGAAGCTTTCTTT
NA	TRBV11-3	many	TRBJ1-1	CASSGRTGNTEAFF	TGTGCCAGCAGCGGGCGGACTGGAAACACTGAAGCTTTCTTT
NA	TRBV28	once	TRBJ1-4	CASSTSSGVPNEKLFF	TGTGCCAGCAGTACCTCCTCAGGGGTCCCTAATGAAAAACTGTTTTTT
TRBD2	TRBV9	many	TRBJ2-1	CASSGSGSSYNEQFF	TGCGCCAGCAGCGGGAGCGGGAGCTCCTACAATGAGCAGTTCTTC
NA	TRBV6-1	few	TRBJ1-1	CASSSFRGGATEAFF	TGTGCCAGCTCCTCCTTCCGGGGGGGAGCCACTGAAGCTTTCTTT
TRBD2	TRBV5-4	NA	TRBJ2-3	CASSLGVGLPNTQYF	TGTGCCAGCAGCTTGGGGGTGGGACTACCTAATACGCAGTATTTT
TRBD2	TRBV5-8	NA	TRBJ2-3	CASSRGLADTDTQYF	TGTGCCAGCAGCCGAGGACTAGCGGACACAGATACGCAGTATTTT
NA	TRBV6-2/TRBV6-3	many	TRBJ2-1	CASSHRAPFVEQFF	TGTGCCAGCAGTCACAGGGCCCCCTTTGTTGAGCAGTTCTTC
NA	TRBV18	few	TRBJ1-1	CASSPGGGVRTEAFF	TGTGCCAGCTCACCGGGGGGGGGAGTTCGGACTGAAGCTTTCTTT
NA	TRBV28	many	TRBJ2-7	CASTNSGRPPYEQYF	TGTGCCAGCACCAACTCAGGGAGGCCGCCCTACGAGCAGTACTTC
NA	TRBV7-8	many	TRBJ2-3	CTSSPRAWGVTDTQYF	TGTACCAGCAGCCCCAGGGCGTGGGGGGTCACAGATACGCAGTATTTT
TRBD1	TRBV24-1	few	TRBJ2-7	CATRDRDHEQYF	TGTGCCACCAGGGACAGGGACCACGAGCAGTACTTC
NA	TRBV11-2	many	TRBJ1-4	CASSLGTHGVGGEKLFF	TGTGCCAGCAGCTTAGGAACTCACGGGGTAGGAGGTGAAAAACTGTTTTTT
NA	TRBV7-9	many	TRBJ2-3	CASSLGIRTDTQYF	TGTGCCAGCAGCTTAGGCATACGCACAGATACGCAGTATTTT
NA	TRBV28	many	TRBJ2-7	CASKTVASSSYEQYF	TGTGCCAGCAAAACGGTGGCATCCAGCTCCTACGAGCAGTACTTC
NA	TRBV5-1	many	TRBJ2-1	CASSLDRFNEQFF	TGCGCCAGCAGCTTGGATCGGTTTAATGAGCAGTTCTTC
TRBD2	TRBV7-9	many	TRBJ2-1	CASSLARGLDLNNEQFF	TGTGCCAGCAGCTTAGCGCGGGGACTAGATCTAAACAATGAGCAGTTCTTC